The rows below give T cell receptor beta chains drawn from one sample of a study of T cells expressing NK-cell markers. Reanalyzing the 5' RACE reads, TCRdb keeps one entry per CDR3 protein, without DNA. The repertoire table contains more than 400,000 distinct CDR3 sequences. The specimen was blood T cells: a sorted CD56 or NKG2C T cell subset, CD4+ or CD8+ T cells, or bulk PBMC T cells (not recorded which). The receptors here all came from a woman between 18 and 70 years old in good health. Each CDR3 is given with its conserved first and last residue. Each record gives: J gene, V gene, CDR3 protein.

TRBJ1-1 TRBV9 CASSVGSGTGFEAFF
TRBJ2-5 TRBV6-1 CASSPPAGPQETQYF
TRBJ2-1 TRBV19 CASSIGRRAAYNEQFF
TRBJ1-2 TRBV29-1 CSVGELYGYTF
TRBJ2-7 TRBV24-1 CATSDGGQGRYEQYF
TRBJ1-6 TRBV21-1 CASSKEKGPPGSPLHF
TRBJ2-5 TRBV28 CASSFRGGKTQYF
TRBJ2-5 TRBV19 CASSIDDGETQYF
TRBJ2-2 TRBV6-1 CASKPGQGAFGELFF
TRBJ2-7 TRBV29-1 CSVEGTSGSPYEQYF
TRBJ2-1 TRBV29-1 CSVDPDRGNDVYNEQFF
TRBJ1-4 TRBV25-1 CASMTATNEKLFF
TRBJ2-3 TRBV7-2 CASSLGRPDTQYF